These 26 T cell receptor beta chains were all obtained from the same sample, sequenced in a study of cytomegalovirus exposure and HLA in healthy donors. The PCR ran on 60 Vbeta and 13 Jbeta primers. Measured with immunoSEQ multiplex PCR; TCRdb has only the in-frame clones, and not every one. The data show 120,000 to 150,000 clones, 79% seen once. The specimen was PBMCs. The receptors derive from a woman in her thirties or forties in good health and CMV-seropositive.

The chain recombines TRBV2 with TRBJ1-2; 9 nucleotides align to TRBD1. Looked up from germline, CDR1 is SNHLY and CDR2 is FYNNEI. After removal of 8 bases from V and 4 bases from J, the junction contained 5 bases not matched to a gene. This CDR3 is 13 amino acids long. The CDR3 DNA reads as TGTGCCAGCGGGACAGGGAACCTCTATGGCTACACCTTC. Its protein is CASGTGNLYGYTF.

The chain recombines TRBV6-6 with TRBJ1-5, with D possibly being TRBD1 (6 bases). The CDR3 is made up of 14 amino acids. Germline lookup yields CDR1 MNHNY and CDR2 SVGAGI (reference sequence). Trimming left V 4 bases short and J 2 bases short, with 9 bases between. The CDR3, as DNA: TGTGCCAGCAGTTCCTCAGGGGGCAATCAGCCCCAGCATTTT. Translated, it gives CASSSSGGNQPQHF.

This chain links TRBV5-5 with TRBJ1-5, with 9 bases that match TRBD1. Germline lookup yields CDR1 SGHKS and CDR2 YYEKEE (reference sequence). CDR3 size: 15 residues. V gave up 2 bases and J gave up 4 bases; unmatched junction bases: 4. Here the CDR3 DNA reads TGTGCCAGCAGCTTAGGGACAGGGCAAAATCAGCCCCAGCATTTT. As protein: CASSLGTGQNQPQHF.

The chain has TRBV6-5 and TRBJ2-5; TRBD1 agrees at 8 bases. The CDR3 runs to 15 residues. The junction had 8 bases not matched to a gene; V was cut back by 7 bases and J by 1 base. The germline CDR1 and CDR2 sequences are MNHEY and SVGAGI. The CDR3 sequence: CASMAAQGAQETQYF. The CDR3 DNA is TGTGCCAGCATGGCGGCCCAGGGGGCCCAAGAGACCCAGTACTTC.

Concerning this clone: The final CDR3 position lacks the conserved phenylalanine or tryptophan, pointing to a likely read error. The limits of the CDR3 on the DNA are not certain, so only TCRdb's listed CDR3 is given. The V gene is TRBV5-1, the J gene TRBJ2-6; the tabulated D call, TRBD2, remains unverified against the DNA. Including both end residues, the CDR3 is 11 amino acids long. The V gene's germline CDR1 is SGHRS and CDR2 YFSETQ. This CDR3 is CASSLGTRSFL.

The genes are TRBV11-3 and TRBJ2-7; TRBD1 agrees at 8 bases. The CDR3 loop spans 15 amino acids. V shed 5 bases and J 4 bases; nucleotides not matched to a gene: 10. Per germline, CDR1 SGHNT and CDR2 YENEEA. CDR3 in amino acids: CASSRGQGLLYEQYF. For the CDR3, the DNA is TGTGCCAGCAGCAGAGGACAGGGATTACTTTACGAGCAGTACTTC.

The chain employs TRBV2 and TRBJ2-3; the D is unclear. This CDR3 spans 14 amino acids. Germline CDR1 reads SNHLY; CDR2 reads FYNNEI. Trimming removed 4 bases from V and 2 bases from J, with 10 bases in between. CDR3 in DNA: TGTGCCAGCAGTGTTCTACAGAACACAGATACGCAGTATTTT. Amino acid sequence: CASSVLQNTDTQYF. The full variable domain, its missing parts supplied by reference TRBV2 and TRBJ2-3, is EPEVTQTPSHQVTQMGQEVILRCVPISNHLYFYWYRQILGQKVEFLVSFYNNEISEKSEIFDDQFSVERPDGSNFTLKIRSTKLEDSAMYFCASSVLQNTDTQYFGPGTRLTVL.

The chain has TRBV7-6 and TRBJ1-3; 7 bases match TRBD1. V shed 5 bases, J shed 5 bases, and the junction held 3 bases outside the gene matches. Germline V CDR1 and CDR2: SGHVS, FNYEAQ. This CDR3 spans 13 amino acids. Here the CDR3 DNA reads TGTGCCAGCAGCGAGGGACAGCGAAACACCATATATTTT. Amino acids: CASSEGQRNTIYF. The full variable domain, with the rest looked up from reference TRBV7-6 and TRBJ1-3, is GAGVSQSPRYKVTKRGQDVALRCDPISGHVSLYWYRQALGQGPEFLTYFNYEAQQDKSGLPNDRFSAERPEGSISTLTIQRTEQRDSAMYRCASSEGQRNTIYFGEGSWLTVV.

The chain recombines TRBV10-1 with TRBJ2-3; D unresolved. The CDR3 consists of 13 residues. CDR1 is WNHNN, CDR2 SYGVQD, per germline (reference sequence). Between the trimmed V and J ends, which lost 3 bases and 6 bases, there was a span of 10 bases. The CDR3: CASSELHADTQYF. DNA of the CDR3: TGCGCCAGCAGTGAACTGCACGCGGATACGCAGTATTTT.

The CDR3 here is CASSLSRWSQYF. The DNA for the CDR3 is TGTGCCAGCAGTTTAAGTCGCTGGAGCCAGTACTTC. The rearrangement uses TRBV28 and TRBJ2-5; D is undetermined. This CDR3 has 12 amino acids. The V and J ends lost 2 bases and 10 bases respectively, with 11 bases between them. CDR1 and CDR2 (germline): MDHEN, SYDVKM.

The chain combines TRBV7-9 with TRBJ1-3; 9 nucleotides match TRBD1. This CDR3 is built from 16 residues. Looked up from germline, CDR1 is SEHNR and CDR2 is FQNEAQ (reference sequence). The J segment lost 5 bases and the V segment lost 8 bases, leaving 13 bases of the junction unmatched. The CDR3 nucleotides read TGTGCCAGCGACCCGGGACAGGGAGTTGAGCGAAACACCATATATTTT. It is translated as CASDPGQGVERNTIYF.

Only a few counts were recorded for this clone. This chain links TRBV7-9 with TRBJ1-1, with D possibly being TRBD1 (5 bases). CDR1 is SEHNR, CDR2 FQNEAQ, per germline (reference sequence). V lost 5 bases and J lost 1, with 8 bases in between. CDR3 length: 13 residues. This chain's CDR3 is CASSRTTNTEAFF. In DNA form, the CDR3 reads TGTGCCAGCAGCAGGACAACGAACACTGAAGCTTTCTTT.

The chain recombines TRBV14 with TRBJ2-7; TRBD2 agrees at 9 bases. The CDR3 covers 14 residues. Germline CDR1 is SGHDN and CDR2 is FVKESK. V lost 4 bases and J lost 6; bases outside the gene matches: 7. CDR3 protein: CASSRGGLASEQYF. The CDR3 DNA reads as TGTGCCAGCAGCCGCGGAGGACTAGCGAGCGAGCAGTACTTC.

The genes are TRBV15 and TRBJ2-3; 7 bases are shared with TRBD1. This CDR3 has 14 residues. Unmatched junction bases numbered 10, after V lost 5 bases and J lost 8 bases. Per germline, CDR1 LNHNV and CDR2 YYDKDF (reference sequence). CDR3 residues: CATSAVFSGGTQYF. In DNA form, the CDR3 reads TGTGCCACCAGCGCGGTTTTTTCAGGGGGTACGCAGTATTTT. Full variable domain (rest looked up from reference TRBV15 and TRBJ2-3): DAMVIQNPRYQVTQFGKPVTLSCSQTLNHNVMYWYQQKSSQAPKLLFHYYDKDFNNEADTPDNFQSRRPNTSFCFLDIRSPGLGDTAMYLCATSAVFSGGTQYFGPGTRLTVL.

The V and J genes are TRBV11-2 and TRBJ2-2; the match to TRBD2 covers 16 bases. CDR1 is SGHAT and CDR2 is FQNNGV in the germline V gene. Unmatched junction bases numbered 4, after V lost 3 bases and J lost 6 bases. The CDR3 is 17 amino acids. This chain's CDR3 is CASSLGLAGGPAGELFF. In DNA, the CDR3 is TGTGCCAGCAGCTTGGGACTAGCGGGGGGGCCTGCCGGGGAGCTGTTTTTT.

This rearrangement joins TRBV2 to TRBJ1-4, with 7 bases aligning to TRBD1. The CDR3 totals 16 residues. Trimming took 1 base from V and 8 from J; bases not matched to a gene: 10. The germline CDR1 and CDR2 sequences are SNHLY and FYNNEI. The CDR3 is CASSEGADRVVEKLFF. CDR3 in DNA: TGTGCCAGCAGTGAAGGGGCCGACAGGGTGGTAGAAAAACTGTTTTTT.

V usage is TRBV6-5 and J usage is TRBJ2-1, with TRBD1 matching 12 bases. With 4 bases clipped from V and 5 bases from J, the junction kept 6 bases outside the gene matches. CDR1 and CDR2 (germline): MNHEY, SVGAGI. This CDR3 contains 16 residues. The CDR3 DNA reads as TGTGCCAGCAGTTTTTGGGGGACAGGGGGCAACAATGAGCAGTTCTTC. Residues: CASSFWGTGGNNEQFF.

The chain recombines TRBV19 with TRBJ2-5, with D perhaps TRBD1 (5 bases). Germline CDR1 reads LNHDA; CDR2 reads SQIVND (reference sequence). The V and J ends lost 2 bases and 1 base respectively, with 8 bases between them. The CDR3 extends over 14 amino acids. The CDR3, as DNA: TGTGCCAGTAGTATACAGGGCCTCCAAGAGACCCAGTACTTC. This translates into CASSIQGLQETQYF.

For the CDR3, the DNA is TGTGCCTGGAGTGGCCTGAGGGAGACCCAGTACTTC. It specifies CAWSGLRETQYF. The chain links TRBV30 to TRBJ2-5, with D hard to call. CDR3 length equals 12 residues. Germline V gene lookup returns CDR1 GTSNPN and CDR2 SVGIG (reference sequence). V was cut by 1 base and J by 5 bases, with 8 bases left in between.

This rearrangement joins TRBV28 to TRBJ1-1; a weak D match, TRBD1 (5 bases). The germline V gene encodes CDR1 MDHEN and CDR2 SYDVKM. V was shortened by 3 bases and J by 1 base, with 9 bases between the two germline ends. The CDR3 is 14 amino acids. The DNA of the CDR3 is TGTGCCAGCAGTTTTCCTGACAGGAACACTGAAGCTTTCTTT. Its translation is CASSFPDRNTEAFF. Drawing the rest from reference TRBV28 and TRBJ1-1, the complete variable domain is DVKVTQSSRYLVKRTGEKVFLECVQDMDHENMFWYRQDPGLGLRLIYFSYDVKMKEKGDIPEGYSVSREKKERFSLILESASTNQTSMYLCASSFPDRNTEAFFGQGTRLTVV.

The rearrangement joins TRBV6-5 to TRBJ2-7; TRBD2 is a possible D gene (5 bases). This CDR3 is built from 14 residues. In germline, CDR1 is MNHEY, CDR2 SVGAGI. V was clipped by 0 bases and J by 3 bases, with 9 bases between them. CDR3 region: CASSYSHGDYEQYF. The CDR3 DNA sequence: TGTGCCAGCAGTTACTCCCACGGGGACTACGAGCAGTACTTC.

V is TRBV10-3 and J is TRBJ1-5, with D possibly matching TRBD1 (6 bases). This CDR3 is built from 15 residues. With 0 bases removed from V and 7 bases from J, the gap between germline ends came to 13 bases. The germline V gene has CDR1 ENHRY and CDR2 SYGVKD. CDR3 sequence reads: CAISESTGNGQPQHF. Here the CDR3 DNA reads TGTGCCATCAGTGAGTCTACAGGGAACGGCCAGCCCCAGCATTTT.

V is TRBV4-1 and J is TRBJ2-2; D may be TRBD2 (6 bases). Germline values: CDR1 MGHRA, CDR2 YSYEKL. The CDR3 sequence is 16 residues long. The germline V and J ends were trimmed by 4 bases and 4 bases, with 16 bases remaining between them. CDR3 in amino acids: CASSPRLVPSTGELFF. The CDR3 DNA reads TGCGCCAGCAGCCCCCGACTAGTCCCGTCCACCGGGGAGCTGTTTTTT.

CDR3: CASSLGGPPETQYF. The CDR3 DNA follows: TGCGCCAGCAGCTTGGGTGGCCCCCCTGAGACCCAGTACTTC. The gene calls are TRBV5-1 and TRBJ2-5; D is unresolved. The CDR3 extends over 14 amino acids. Germline loops: CDR1 SGHRS, CDR2 YFSETQ. Trimming took 0 bases from V and 5 from J, leaving 11 bases between them.

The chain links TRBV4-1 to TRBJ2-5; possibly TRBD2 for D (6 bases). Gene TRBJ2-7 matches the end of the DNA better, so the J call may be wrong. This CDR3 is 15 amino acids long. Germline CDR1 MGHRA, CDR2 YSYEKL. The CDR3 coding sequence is TGCGCCAGCAGCCAAGAGGGACTGGGGTACTACGAGCAGTACTTC. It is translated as CASSQEGLGYYEQYF.

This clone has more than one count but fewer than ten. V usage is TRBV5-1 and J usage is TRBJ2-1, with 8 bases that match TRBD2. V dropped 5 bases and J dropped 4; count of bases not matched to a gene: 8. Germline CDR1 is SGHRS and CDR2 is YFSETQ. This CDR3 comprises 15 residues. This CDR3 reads CASRRAGGGYNEQFF. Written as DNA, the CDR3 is TGCGCCAGCAGACGGGCGGGCGGGGGGTACAATGAGCAGTTCTTC.